This record covers a single T cell receptor beta chain. This sample stems from a study of blood T cell repertoires in COVID-19. Trimming removed 5 bases at V and 0 bases at J, with 18 bases between. Germline-derived CDR1 and CDR2 are SGHTA and FQGNSA. The CDR3 runs 17 residues. TCRdb's copy holds only in-frame clones and misses some; the assay was immunoSEQ multiplex PCR. The table shows more than 100,000 clones, with 82% occurring only once. This chain links TRBV7-2 with TRBJ2-3, with D tentatively TRBD2 (6 bases). The origin of this receptor is a woman aged 70 to 79 with acute or convalescent COVID-19. The sequencing sample was made of peripheral blood. DNA for the CDR3: TGTGCCAGCAGCGGTTACCGCGGGACTGGAAGCACAGATACGCAGTATTTT. This encodes CASSGYRGTGSTDTQYF.